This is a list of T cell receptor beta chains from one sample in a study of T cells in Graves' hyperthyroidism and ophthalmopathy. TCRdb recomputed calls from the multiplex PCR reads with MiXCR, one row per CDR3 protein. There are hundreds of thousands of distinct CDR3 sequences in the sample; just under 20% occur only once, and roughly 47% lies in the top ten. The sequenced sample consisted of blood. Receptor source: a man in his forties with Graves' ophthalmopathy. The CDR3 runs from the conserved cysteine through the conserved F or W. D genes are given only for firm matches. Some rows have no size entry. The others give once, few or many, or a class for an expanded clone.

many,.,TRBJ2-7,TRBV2,TGTGCCAGCAGTGTGCGCCAGGACCTAACGGTAACCTACGAGCAGTACTTC,CASSVRQDLTVTYEQYF
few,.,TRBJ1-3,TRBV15,TGTGCCACCAGCAGAGAAGGGGTTGGGGTCTCTGGAAACACCATATATTTT,CATSREGVGVSGNTIYF
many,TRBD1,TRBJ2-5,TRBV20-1,TGCAGTGCCCGCCCGGGACAGATAGAGACCCAGTACTTC,CSARPGQIETQYF
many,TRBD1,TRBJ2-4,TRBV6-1,TGTGCCAGCGGAGACAGGGGGTGGGACATTCAGTACTTC,CASGDRGWDIQYF
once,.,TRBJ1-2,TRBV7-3,TGTGCCAGCAGCTTAGGACAGCCCCACTATGGCTACACCTTC,CASSLGQPHYGYTF
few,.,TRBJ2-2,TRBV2,TGTGCCAGGTCCCTACCCGGGGAGCTGTTTTTT,CARSLPGELFF
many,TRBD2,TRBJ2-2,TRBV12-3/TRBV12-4,TGTGCCAGCAGAGACCGACTAGCGGGAAACACCGGGGAGCTGTTTTTT,CASRDRLAGNTGELFF
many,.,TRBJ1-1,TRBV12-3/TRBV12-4,TGTGCCAGCAGTACCCGACAAGACACTGAAGCTTTCTTT,CASSTRQDTEAFF
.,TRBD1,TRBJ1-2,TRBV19,TGTGCCAGTAAAGGGCCCGACAGGGGCGTTTTCTATGGCTACACCTTC,CASKGPDRGVFYGYTF
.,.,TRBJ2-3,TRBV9,TGTGCCAGCAGCCCGACCCTTAGGGCGGCAAACACAGATACGCAGTATTTT,CASSPTLRAANTDTQYF
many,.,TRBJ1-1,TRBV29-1,TGCAGCGTTGGAGGTGGAGGATTGAACACTGAAGCTTTCTTT,CSVGGGGLNTEAFF
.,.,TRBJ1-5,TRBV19,TGTGCCAGTAAAGGAGCTGGCGATCAGCCCCAGCATTTT,CASKGAGDQPQHF
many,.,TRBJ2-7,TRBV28,TGTGCCAGTGGCGGGGAGCAGTACTTC,CASGGEQYF
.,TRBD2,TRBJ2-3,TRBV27,TGTGCCAGCAGTTTCCTTCGACTAGCGGGGGGGCGAGATACGCAGTATTTT,CASSFLRLAGGRDTQYF
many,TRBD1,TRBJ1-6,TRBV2,TGTGCCAGCATCGGGACAGGGTTATCACCCCTCCACTTT,CASIGTGLSPLHF
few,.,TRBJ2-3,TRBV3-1,TGTGCCAGCAGCCAAATCGGGGGCAGCACAGATACGCAGTATTTT,CASSQIGGSTDTQYF
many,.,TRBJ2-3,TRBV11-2,TGTGCCAGCAGCTTTTTGACTAACACAGATACGCAGTATTTT,CASSFLTNTDTQYF
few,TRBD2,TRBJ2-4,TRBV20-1,TGCAGTGCTAGAGTAGCGGGGGCGGGAAACATTCAGTACTTC,CSARVAGAGNIQYF
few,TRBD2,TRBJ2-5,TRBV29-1,TGCAGCGTCGCGGGACTAGCGGGAGGATACCAGTACTTC,CSVAGLAGGYQYF
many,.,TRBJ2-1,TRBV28,TGTGCCAGCAATGCCCGCTTCCCCCCGAGGAGCTCCTACAATGAGCAGTTCTTC,CASNARFPPRSSYNEQFF
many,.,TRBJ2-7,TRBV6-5,TGTGCCAGCAGTTACTCGATAGGCAGGTACGAGCAGTACTTC,CASSYSIGRYEQYF
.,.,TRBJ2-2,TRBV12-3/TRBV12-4,TGTGCCAGCAGGCTGGTGGGTTTAAGCGGGGAGCTGTTTTTT,CASRLVGLSGELFF
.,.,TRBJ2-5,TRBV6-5,TGTGCCAGCAGTTACCCGACACCCCCAGGGGGGCAAGAGACCCAGTACTTC,CASSYPTPPGGQETQYF
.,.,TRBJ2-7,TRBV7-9,TGTGCCAGCAGCTCTGGCGAGCAGTACTTC,CASSSGEQYF
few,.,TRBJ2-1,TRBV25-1,TGTGCCAGCAGTGGATGGGCGAACCGATTAAATGAGCAGTTCTTC,CASSGWANRLNEQFF
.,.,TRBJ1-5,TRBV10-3,TGTGCCATCAGTGAGTCGAAAGGTCAGGTCTCTCCCCAGCATTTT,CAISESKGQVSPQHF
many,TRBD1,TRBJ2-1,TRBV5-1,TGCGCCAGCAACGAAAAGGGGGCGGCCTACAATGAGCAGTTCTTC,CASNEKGAAYNEQFF
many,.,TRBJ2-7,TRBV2,TGTGCCAGCAACCCAATGGGCCCACCCACCTACGAGCAGTACTTC,CASNPMGPPTYEQYF
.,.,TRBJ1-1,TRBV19,TGTGCCAGTAGTATGGGGGGAAGAACTGAAGCTTTCTTT,CASSMGGRTEAFF
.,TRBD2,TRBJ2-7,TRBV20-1,TGCAGTGCTAGGGGGGAGGGGAACCATTTCTACGAGCAGTACTTC,CSARGEGNHFYEQYF
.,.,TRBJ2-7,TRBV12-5,TGTGCTAGTGCCGGGAGGGACAGACCCTACGAGCAGTACTTC,CASAGRDRPYEQYF
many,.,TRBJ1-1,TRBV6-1,TGTGCCAGCAGTCGGGGATGGACTGAAGCTTTCTTT,CASSRGWTEAFF
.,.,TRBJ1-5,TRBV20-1,TGCAGTGCCCGCCGGGGGGAACAGCCCCAGCATTTT,CSARRGEQPQHF
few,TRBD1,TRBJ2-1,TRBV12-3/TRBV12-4,TGTGCCAGCAGTAACAGGGGGCAGGTCAATGAGCAGTTCTTC,CASSNRGQVNEQFF
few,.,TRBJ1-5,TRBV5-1,TGCGCCAGCAGCTTGGCGACGGGGAATCAGCCCCAGCATTTT,CASSLATGNQPQHF
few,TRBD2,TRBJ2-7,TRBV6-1,TGTGCCAGCAGCAGCGGGGGCCGGCCCCTCTACGAGCAGTACTTC,CASSSGGRPLYEQYF
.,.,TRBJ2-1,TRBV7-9,TGTGCCAGCACGCGCGGACCCAGGGCAGGGGTTCCCTACAATGAGCAGTTCTTC,CASTRGPRAGVPYNEQFF
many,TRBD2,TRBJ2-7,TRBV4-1,TGCGCCAGCAGCCAAGGGGTCTTTGTAGCGGGATCACTCTACGAGCAGTACTTC,CASSQGVFVAGSLYEQYF
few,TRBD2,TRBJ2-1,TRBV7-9,TGTGCCAGCAGCTCGATAGCGGGGGAATACAATGAGCAGTTCTTC,CASSSIAGEYNEQFF
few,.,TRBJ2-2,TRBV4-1,TGCGCCAGCAGCCATCTTAACCTCGTTGCGACCGGGGAGCTGTTTTTT,CASSHLNLVATGELFF